Sequencing of this TCR beta chain was carried out in a study of CD8+ T cells in alopecia areata. In the study overall: Patients in the treated group were given tofacitinib by mouth, 5 to 10 mg twice a day.

In its sample, this clone was seen a few times. Antigen unknown. The germline CDR1 and CDR2 sequences are MGHRA and YSYEKL. The CDR3 extends over 15 amino acids. The V segment lost 1 base and the J segment 5 bases; nucleotides outside the gene matches: 2. Following extraction, RNA underwent reverse transcription to cDNA, which served as the sequencing template. Sequenced by immunoSEQ multiplex PCR; TCRdb stores in-frame clones only, minus some. This sample carries more than 75,000 clones, around 38% of them seen once, and the ten largest clones take approximately 1.5%. Overall study findings and caveats: TCRs were shared less clearly across patients than in mice, possibly for HLA-related reasons.

The study team obtained lesional scalp punch biopsies and peripheral blood from alopecia areata patients. Input material: CD4+ T cells sorted from blood. This TCR was sampled from a human donor with alopecia areata. The V gene is TRBV4-1, the J gene TRBJ2-1, with 10 nucleotides matching TRBD1. CDR3 sequence reads: CASSQGQGADNEQFF. In DNA, the CDR3 is TGCGCCAGCAGCCAAGGACAGGGGGCTGACAATGAGCAGTTCTTC.